This T cell receptor (beta chain) comes out of a study of T cell repertoires in cytomegalovirus infection. Study context: Well-studied HLA-B-restricted epitopes and recently identified HLA-C-restricted epitopes of CMV were both used in the study.

Each CDR3 protein is one row after TCRdb ran MiXCR on the reads. The sample has 900,000 to 950,000 distinct CDR3 sequences; around a third are singletons. As regards this clonotype: Its antigen remains unknown.

The sample was cultured CD8+ T cells from PBMCs, taken from culture after CMV antigen stimulation. This receptor was taken from a human donor in good health (CMV status not recorded). Some clones in this sample may be carry-over from other donors' samples.

CDR3 bases: TGTGCCACCAGCCCTGACCCCCAGACCCTCCAAGAGACCCAGTACTTC. Protein: CATSPDPQTLQETQYF. The chain couples TRBV24-1 to TRBJ2-5; D is uncertain. Trimming shortened V by 7 bases and J by 1 base, and 18 bases separated the two germline ends. Germline CDR1 and CDR2: KGHDR and SFDVKD. This CDR3 has 16 residues.